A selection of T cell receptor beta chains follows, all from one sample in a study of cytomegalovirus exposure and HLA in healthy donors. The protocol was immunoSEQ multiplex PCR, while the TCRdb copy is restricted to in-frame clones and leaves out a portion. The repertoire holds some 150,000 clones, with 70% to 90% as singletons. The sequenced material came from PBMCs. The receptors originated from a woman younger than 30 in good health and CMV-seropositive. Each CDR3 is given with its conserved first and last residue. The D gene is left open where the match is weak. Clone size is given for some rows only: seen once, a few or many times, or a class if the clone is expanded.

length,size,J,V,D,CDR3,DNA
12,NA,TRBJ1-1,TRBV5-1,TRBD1,CASSRTGVEAFF,TGCGCCAGCAGCCGGACAGGGGTTGAAGCTTTCTTT
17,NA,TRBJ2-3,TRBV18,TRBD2,CASSPIWEREPTDTQYF,TGTGCCAGCTCACCGATCTGGGAGCGGGAGCCCACAGATACGCAGTATTTT
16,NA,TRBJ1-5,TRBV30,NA,CAWSVSLGGPNQPQHF,TGTGCCTGGAGCGTTAGTCTTGGAGGGCCCAATCAGCCCCAGCATTTT
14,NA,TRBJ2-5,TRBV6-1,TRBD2,CASSDSGSQETQYF,TGTGCCAGCAGTGATAGCGGGAGCCAAGAGACCCAGTACTTC
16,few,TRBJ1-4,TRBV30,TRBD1,CAWSVLGTGEGEKLFF,TGTGCCTGGAGTGTACTAGGGACAGGAGAAGGTGAAAAACTGTTTTTT
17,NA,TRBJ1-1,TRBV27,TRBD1,CASSTRPGTAGNTEAFF,TGTGCCAGCAGTACTCGCCCTGGGACAGCGGGGAACACTGAAGCTTTCTTT
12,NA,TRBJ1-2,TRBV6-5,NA,CASRSPGGGYTF,TGTGCCAGCAGGTCCCCCGGGGGAGGCTACACCTTC
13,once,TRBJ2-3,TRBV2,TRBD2,CASTSGREDTQYF,TGTGCCAGCACAAGCGGGAGAGAGGATACGCAGTATTTT
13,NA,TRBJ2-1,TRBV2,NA,CASNQNLYNEQFF,TGTGCCAGCAACCAGAATCTCTACAATGAGCAGTTCTTC
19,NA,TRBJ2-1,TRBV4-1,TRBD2,CASSQDIAGGLSIRNEQFF,TGCGCCAGCAGCCAAGATATAGCGGGAGGGCTTTCCATTCGAAATGAGCAGTTCTTC
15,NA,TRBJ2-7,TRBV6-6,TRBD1,CASSYHRGLLYEQYF,TGTGCCAGCAGTTACCACAGGGGGCTTCTCTACGAGCAGTACTTC
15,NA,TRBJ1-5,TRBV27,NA,CASSLIEYSNQPQHF,TGTGCCAGCAGTTTAATCGAGTATAGCAATCAGCCCCAGCATTTT
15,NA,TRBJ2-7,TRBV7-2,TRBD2,CASSYLAGSSYEQYF,TGTGCCAGCAGCTACTTAGCGGGAAGCTCCTACGAGCAGTACTTC
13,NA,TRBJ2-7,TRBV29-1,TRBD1,CSWDSGTDYEQYF,TGCAGCTGGGATTCCGGGACAGATTACGAGCAGTACTTC
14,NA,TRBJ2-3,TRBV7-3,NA,CASSLTSSTDTQYF,TGTGCCAGCAGCTTAACCTCTAGCACAGATACGCAGTATTTT
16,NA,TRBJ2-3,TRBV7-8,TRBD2,CASSIWTSSPEDTQYF,TGTGCCAGCAGCATATGGACTAGCTCCCCGGAAGATACGCAGTATTTT
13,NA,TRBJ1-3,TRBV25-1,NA,CASSSARGATIYF,TGTGCCAGCAGTTCCGCCCGGGGGGCCACCATATATTTT
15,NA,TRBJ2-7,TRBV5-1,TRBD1,CASSSGTGGSYEQYF,TGCGCCAGCAGCTCCGGGACAGGGGGCTCCTACGAGCAGTACTTC
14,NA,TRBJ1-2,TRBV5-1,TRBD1,CASSSGTGSYGYTF,TGCGCCAGCAGCTCGGGGACAGGTTCCTATGGCTACACCTTC
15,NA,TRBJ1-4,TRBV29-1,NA,CSPSPKGLDCEKLFF,TGCAGCCCGAGCCCCAAAGGACTCGATTGTGAAAAACTGTTTTTT
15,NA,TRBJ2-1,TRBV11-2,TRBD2,CASSLVAGGPYEQFF,TGTGCCAGCAGCTTAGTGGCGGGAGGGCCCTATGAGCAGTTCTTC
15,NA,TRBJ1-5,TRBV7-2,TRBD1,CASSLWTGSNQPQHF,TGTGCCAGCAGCTTGTGGACAGGTTCAAATCAGCCCCAGCATTTT
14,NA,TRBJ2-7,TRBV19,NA,CASRAQAFSYEQYF,TGTGCCAGTAGGGCCCAGGCCTTCTCCTACGAGCAGTACTTC
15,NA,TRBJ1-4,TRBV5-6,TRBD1,CASTDRVGLNEKLFF,TGTGCCAGCACCGACAGGGTGGGGCTTAATGAAAAACTGTTTTTT